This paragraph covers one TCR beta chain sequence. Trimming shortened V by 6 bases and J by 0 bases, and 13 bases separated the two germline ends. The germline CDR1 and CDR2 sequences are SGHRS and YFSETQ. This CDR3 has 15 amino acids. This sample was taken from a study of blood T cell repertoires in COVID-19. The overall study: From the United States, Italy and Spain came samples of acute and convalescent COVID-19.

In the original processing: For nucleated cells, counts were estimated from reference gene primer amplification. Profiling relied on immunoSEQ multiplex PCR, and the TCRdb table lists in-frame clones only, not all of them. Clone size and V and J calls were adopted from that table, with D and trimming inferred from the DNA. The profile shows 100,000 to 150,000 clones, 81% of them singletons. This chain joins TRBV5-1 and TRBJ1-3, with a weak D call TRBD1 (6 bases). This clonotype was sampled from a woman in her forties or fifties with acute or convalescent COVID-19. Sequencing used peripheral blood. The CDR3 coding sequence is TGCGCCAGCAAGGACAGCCAGAGCTCTGGAAACACCATATATTTT. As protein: CASKDSQSSGNTIYF.